Below, one T cell receptor beta chain is given with its context. What this receptor recognizes is not known. It has no much larger one-base neighbor in the sample; base qualities were not kept. The data were obtained in a study of cytomegalovirus exposure and HLA in healthy donors (dated by TCRdb to the late 2010s). About the study as a whole: In an earlier analysis of approximately 640 of the donors, 250 to 350 Gb of sequence data and roughly 100 million unique TCR beta sequences from about 180 million T cells were reported. About 300 gigabases of sequencing data and approximately 85 million unique TCR sequences were included in an early release covering 550 to 800 HLA-typed donors. Of the 300 to 500 genotyped donors, 65% to 90% were placed in the genetic ancestry cluster associated with self-reported Caucasian donors. The study was designed to test whether signatures of past pathogen exposure could be identified by cataloging public T cell receptors. The study used immunosequencing to profile the T cell repertoires of several hundred subjects and linked those repertoires to cytomegalovirus serostatus. Along with the roughly 670-subject first cohort, a separate validation cohort of 120 different subjects was used. The study combined high-throughput TCR immunosequencing, statistical association of individual TCRs with disease status, and machine learning to predict cytomegalovirus infection status. In a later analysis, previously published TCR beta repertoires from more than 500 donors were re-analyzed and high-resolution HLA genotyping was added so that TCR occurrence patterns could be studied. The later analysis used no new phenotypic data to find candidate immune exposures, relying instead on TCR beta sequences and their occurrence across donors. An earlier analysis of 587 of the donors used high-throughput TCR beta sequencing to judge whether each TCR beta V gene segment behaved as functional or pseudogenic. Donor age, sex, ethnicity and CMV serostatus were compiled together with the repertoire data. In a later genetic analysis, genome-wide SNP genotypes for about three fifths of the roughly 670 donors were used, and that subset was treated as a discovery cohort. Every repertoire in the discovery cohort had been generated on one and the same sequencing platform. Both class I and class II loci were covered by HLA typing, at four-digit resolution. Typing coverage differed by locus: A, B, C, DRB1 and DQB1 were typed in roughly 620-640 donors, DQA1 in about 550, DPA1 in 600 to 610, and DPB1 in about 450. Roughly 5 DR-DQ haplotypes were handled as single units for association and clustering because linkage in the cohort was strong. Among some 400 genotyped donors of the cohort, an average of around 240,000 unique TCR beta nucleotide sequences was sequenced per donor, of which 15% to 20% were non-productive. Broader findings and caveats from the paper: In a later analysis, several top co-occurrence clusters were reported to appear linked to parvovirus B19, influenza, CMV and Epstein-Barr virus. The only immune exposure information available for the cohort was CMV serostatus. Most TCR sequences were seen in very few donors, while some public TCRs were found in many individuals. Strong co-occurrence of HLA alleles, especially DR and DQ, made assigning TCR associations to individual alleles difficult. Some IMGT-functional V segments, including TRBV6-2 and TRBV6-3, could not be told apart with the 87-base-pair reads, so those segments were excluded. In a later analysis, HLA-associated TCR beta chains were found to be more clonally expanded and to have lower generation probabilities than equally common non-associated chains. A later genetic analysis associated a missense DCLRE1C variant with V-gene and J-gene trimming of TCR beta chains, and an independent cohort replicated the association. In an earlier analysis of around 600 of the donors, most TCR beta V segments were observed in productive rearrangements about 90% or about 30% of the time, broadly matching IMGT annotations. Only TCR beta chains were sequenced in this cohort, and the absence of alpha or paired-chain data limited detectable features. In a later analysis, most CMV-associated TCR beta chains were found to appear HLA-restricted, with HLA associations seemingly driven largely by CMV exposure. In a later analysis, the rate of TCR association differed among HLA loci, with DRB1 alleles having the most associated TCRs and HLA-C alleles having the fewest. Because counts were too low, fewer than 20 rarely observed V segments, including chromosome 9 orphons, were excluded from the earlier analysis of fewer than 650 of the donors. Cytomegalovirus status was reported to be diagnosed by the classifier with high specificity and sensitivity in both the original and validation cohorts. Specific HLA alleles were associated with about 17,000 TCR beta sequences at a false discovery rate of 0.05 in a later analysis. Linkage disequilibrium might explain the correlated functional status among segregating V segments, but an unknown experimental factor could not be excluded. A further reported finding was that TCR beta sequences accurately predicted the HLA-A and HLA-B alleles for most subjects in the first cohort. Because HLA typing was missing for some donors at each locus, association tests included only the typed subset. Sequencing depth was assumed to be roughly uniform across donors in the presence/absence analyses, though that assumption may not hold. A cluster of highly shared sequence variants was judged likely to represent a technical artifact of the sequencing pipeline. Compared with the roughly 700-donor mean, donors in an Asian-associated ancestry cluster had fewer N-insertions in productive TCRs, according to a later genetic analysis. The study gave a list of 150 to 200 TCR beta chains associated with cytomegalovirus. It was suggested by the authors that the approach could potentially be generalized to other disease states and immunological phenotypes. In vitro tests confirmed that a few of the cytomegalovirus-associated TCR beta chains recognize cytomegalovirus antigens.

Including cysteine and phenylalanine, the CDR3 has 13 amino acids. Solely the CDR3 DNA is kept, with 39 bases framed from the first base. The CDR1 and CDR2 encoded by the germline V gene (reference sequence) are GTSNPN and SVGIG. Receptor libraries were prepared by the immunoSEQ multiplex PCR assay. For the multiplex PCR, a mixture combining 60 forward primers for TCR Vbeta segments and 13 reverse primers for TCR Jbeta segments was used. The CDR3 region of rearranged TCR beta genes was amplified from genomic DNA with a multiplex PCR assay. The Illumina HiSeq System was used to sequence the amplified TCR beta libraries as 87-base-pair reads. Turning to the authors' computational methods: Across the roughly 640 repertoires, a later analysis counted tens of millions of unique TCR beta chains, roughly 11 million of which were shared by at least two donors. Raw reads were error-corrected and collapsed into unique sequences with a nearest-neighbor algorithm that merged closely related sequences to remove PCR and sequencing errors. Alignment of CDR3 sequences to IMGT reference sequences was used to assign V, D and J gene segments. For a sequence to be retained, at least a six-nucleotide match to both a V gene segment and a J gene segment was required. Rearrangements were called productive when the CDR3 lacked stop codons and stayed in frame with V and J; all others were non-productive. CDR3 was defined by IMGT convention, running from the second conserved V-encoded cysteine to the conserved J-encoded phenylalanine. The earlier analysis of some 580 of the donors excluded any sequence lacking an unambiguous match to a single V gene segment. An earlier analysis of 550 to 650 of the donors classified V segments as functional when productive rearrangements were above 56.7% and as segregating when the standard deviation between donors was above 5%. A statistical classification framework was built to diagnose cytomegalovirus status from the catalog of TCR beta chain sequences. A later analysis assigned V and J genes by comparing TCR nucleotide sequences with IMGT/GENE-DB human TR gene sequences. A later analysis assigned CDR3 sequences and most-parsimonious VDJ recombination scenarios with the TCRdist pipeline. A later analysis defined each TCR beta chain by its CDR3 amino acid sequence plus V-gene family, and excluded reads lacking a unique V-gene family. In a later analysis, fewer than 600 highly shared, low-generation-probability nucleotide sequences were removed to address suspected cross-contamination and a sequencing artifact. For each public chain, a later analysis derived a clonal expansion index from normalized ranks of inferred template counts within each repertoire. In a later analysis, generation probabilities were computed using a VDJ recombination model fitted to out-of-frame rearrangements, and the results were checked against IGoR. Hypergeometric tests were used in a later analysis to score TCR-TCR, TCR-HLA and TCR-CMV co-occurrence, with a repertoire-size bias correction applied to the TCR pairs. To estimate false discovery rates, a later analysis permuted the HLA or CMV assignments 20 times. In a later analysis, co-occurring TCRs were grouped with DBSCAN, and TCRdist sequence similarity was added when clustering was performed within HLA-allele-positive subsets. For co-occurrence clustering, repertoires with fewer than 30,000 or more than 120,000 public chains were excluded, along with a handful of repertoires with anomalous nucleotide sharing. TCRdb retrieved this table from immuneACCESS and kept in-frame rearrangements only. Not all clones are present; in checked studies, unresolved V genes account for under half, and no reason is known for the remainder. V, J and clone size were drawn from that table, and D and trimming were deduced from the DNA. Here the sample has over 50,000 clones; around 80% occur a single time. The top ten clones comprise 51% of the sample.

The cohort comprised more than 550 healthy bone marrow donors. All cohort members were sampled while nominally healthy, although unrecorded immune exposures were likely present. The donor was CMV seropositive and was included in the group of some 290 seropositive cohort members. Every donor gave a peripheral blood sample, and the peripheral blood mononuclear cells from that sample were used for TCR beta sequencing. The Qiagen DNeasy Blood Extraction Kit was used to extract genomic DNA from the blood cell samples. The source of this sequence is a man in his fifties or sixties in good health and CMV-seropositive. The sample was PBMCs. Recombination connected TRBV30 to TRBJ2-6, with 7 junctional bases fitting TRBD2. The DNA is TGTGGGGAGGGGTTCTCTGGGGCCAACGTCCTGACTTTC. Its translation is CGEGFSGANVLTF.